These 21 T cell receptor beta chains originate from one sample sequenced in a study of T cell responses to AZD1222 COVID-19 vaccine (dated by TCRdb to 2020 to 2023). The time point label of this sample denotes: about 28 days (+/-7) after the second vaccine dose. Library preparation employed the immunoSEQ multiplex PCR assay. TCRdb carries this immuneACCESS record with in-frame sequences only. Its versions omit some clonotypes, under half of them owing to an unresolved V gene in the studies checked, with the rest unexplained. This sample has 110,000 to 150,000 clones in its table, and approximately 90% of those were observed once. Jointly, the top ten make up roughly 3.5% of the sample. This sample comprised peripheral blood, obtained 28 days after the second AZD1222 dose. The receptors come from an adult who received the AZD1222 COVID-19 vaccine.

DNA for the CDR3: TGTGCCAGCAGTATCTCGACGGGGGTTGGGGAACTGTTTTTT. It is translated as CASSISTGVGELFF. This chain uses TRBV6-5 with TRBJ1-4; D possibly corresponds to TRBD1 (5 bases). The ends were cut back, 5 bases at V and 12 bases at J, with 19 bases in the middle. Germline CDR1 reads MNHEY; CDR2 reads SVGAGI. There are 14 residues in the CDR3.

The rearrangement joins TRBV19 to TRBJ1-2; 12 positions match TRBD1. The CDR3 runs 15 residues. J gave up 8 bases and V 3 bases, and 7 bases lay outside the gene matches. Germline V gene sequence: CDR1 LNHDA, CDR2 SQIVND (reference sequence). The CDR3 bases are TGTGCCAGTAGTATCAATACCGGGACAGGGGGCGGCTACACCTTC. Translated, it gives CASSINTGTGGGYTF.

The gene calls are TRBV28 and TRBJ2-1; 11 positions agree with TRBD2. This CDR3 has 14 amino acids. Germline V lookup: CDR1 MDHEN, CDR2 SYDVKM. Losses at the gene ends were 3 bases for V and 10 bases for J; bases not matched to a gene: 5. This CDR3 is CASSLIAGGREQFF. The DNA of the CDR3 is TGTGCCAGCAGTTTGATAGCGGGAGGGCGAGAGCAGTTCTTC.

This CDR3 is CASSLGLISSYEQYF. In nucleotides, the CDR3 is TGTGCCAGCAGCTTAGGACTGATCAGCTCCTACGAGCAGTACTTC. The V and J genes are TRBV7-9 and TRBJ2-7, with D unclear. The V gene's germline CDR1 is SEHNR and CDR2 FQNEAQ (reference sequence). Trimming cost V 1 base and J 0 bases, with 10 bases left between them. This CDR3 is 15 amino acids long.

This rearrangement joins TRBV5-1 to TRBJ2-7, with 11 bases fitting TRBD2. V was pared by 0 bases and J by 4 bases, with 9 bases of the junction left unmatched. The CDR3 is 17 amino acids. In germline, CDR1 is SGHRS, CDR2 YFSETQ. The CDR3 DNA is TGCGCCAGCAGCTTGGCCGAACTAGCGGGAGCAAGGTACGAGCAGTACTTC. Residues: CASSLAELAGARYEQYF.

This clone was seen just once. V is TRBV10-3 and J is TRBJ2-7, with TRBD2 matching over 8 bases. V was clipped by 3 bases and J by 5 bases; unmatched bases: 9. Germline loops: CDR1 ENHRY, CDR2 SYGVKD. CDR3 length: 15 amino acids. The CDR3 bases are TGTGCCATCAGTGAACAAATAGGACTAGCTAACGAGCAGTACTTC. This translates into CAISEQIGLANEQYF.

The CDR3: CASSLDAGVSGEQYF. The CDR3 region has the DNA TGTGCCAGCAGCTTGGACGCGGGAGTATCGGGCGAGCAGTACTTC. This chain joins TRBV6-5 and TRBJ2-7, with TRBD2 matching 7 bases. CDR1 and CDR2 from the germline V gene are MNHEY and SVGAGI. CDR3 length: 15 residues. Trimming removed 6 bases from V and 6 bases from J; junction bases left unmatched: 14.

This chain connects TRBV4-3 to TRBJ2-6, with D tentatively TRBD2 (6 bases). V lost 2 bases and J 0 bases, leaving 14 bases between the germline ends. This CDR3 has 18 residues. Germline CDR1 is LGHNA and CDR2 is YSLEER. CDR3 bases: TGCGCCAGCAGCCAATATGGGGGGTTTGCCTCTGGGGCCAACGTCCTGACTTTC. Protein sequence: CASSQYGGFASGANVLTF.

This chain links TRBV30 with TRBJ1-4; D gene uncertain. Per germline, CDR1 GTSNPN and CDR2 SVGIG (reference sequence). The CDR3 consists of 13 residues. V was cut by 3 bases and J by 7 bases, with 12 bases left in between. CDR3 sequence: CAWRGSGVEKLFF. The CDR3 DNA is TGTGCCTGGAGGGGGAGTGGGGTTGAAAAACTGTTTTTT.

The chain links TRBV7-9 to TRBJ2-5; D gene uncertain. Trimming cost V 1 base and J 4 bases, with 16 bases left between them. Per the germline V gene, CDR1 is SEHNR and CDR2 is FQNEAQ (reference sequence). The length of the CDR3 is 16 residues. The CDR3 region is CASSLGLGHLGETQYF. For the CDR3, the DNA is TGTGCCAGCAGCTTAGGGCTAGGGCATCTAGGAGAGACCCAGTACTTC.

The genes are TRBV4-2 and TRBJ1-6, with 8 bases matching TRBD1. The CDR3 has 15 amino acids. Per germline, CDR1 LGHNA and CDR2 YNFKEQ. The V gene end was trimmed by 0 bases and the J gene end by 10 bases; junction bases not matched to a gene: 5. The CDR3 coding sequence is TGTGCCAGCAGCCAAGATTACACAGGGGGGTCACCCCTCCACTTT. Translated: CASSQDYTGGSPLHF.

The rearrangement uses TRBV21-1 and TRBJ2-6; the table assigns TRBD1, which was not confirmed against the DNA. TRBV21-1 corresponds to a pseudogene. The CDR3 is made up of 15 amino acids. The CDR3: CASSTQGHGANVLTF. CDR3 nucleotides: TGTGCCAGCAGCACTCAGGGGCACGGGGCCAACGTCCTGACTTTC.

This sequence joins TRBV28 and TRBJ2-3; tentatively, D is TRBD1 (5 bases). Trimming removed 4 bases from V and 9 bases from J, with 20 bases in between. The length of the CDR3 is 15 residues. CDR1 MDHEN and CDR2 SYDVKM come from the germline V gene. The CDR3 DNA reads as TGTGCCAGCAGTTCCCCGGGTGTAGGTAGGGGAACGCAGTATTTT. Residues: CASSSPGVGRGTQYF.

V is TRBV28 and J is TRBJ1-2; D is perhaps TRBD1 (6 bases). Germline CDR1 reads MDHEN; CDR2 reads SYDVKM. Trimming took 6 bases from V and 4 from J, leaving 15 bases between them. The CDR3 loop spans 14 amino acids. DNA for the CDR3: TGTGCCAGCAGCCCAGGACAGAGAGTCTATGGCTACACCTTC. Protein product: CASSPGQRVYGYTF.

The chain joins TRBV5-3 to TRBJ1-1; TRBD1 matches at 9 bases. TRBV5-3 is flagged as an ORF with uncertain function. After removal of 3 bases from V and 3 bases from J, the junction contained 12 bases not matched to a gene. The CDR3 has 17 amino acids. CDR3 amino acids: CARSSGTGFSLDTEAFF. The CDR3 nucleotides are TGTGCCAGAAGCTCCGGGACAGGGTTTTCTCTAGACACTGAAGCTTTCTTT.

The rearrangement uses TRBV3-1 (or the pseudogene TRBV3-2) and TRBJ1-3, with TRBD1 identical over 9 bases. The junction had 8 bases not matched to a gene; V was cut back by 3 bases and J by 8 bases. Per germline, CDR1 LGHDT and CDR2 YNNKEL (reference sequence). The CDR3 length is 15 residues. DNA for the CDR3: TGTGCCAGCAGCCACCAGGACAGGGGTCCTCACACCATATATTTT. It encodes CASSHQDRGPHTIYF.

The genes are TRBV5-1 and TRBJ2-1; D unresolved. The CDR3 totals 15 residues. Trimming removed 2 bases from V and 1 base from J, with 10 bases in between. Germline V gene sequence: CDR1 SGHRS, CDR2 YFSETQ. CDR3 sequence (DNA): TGCGCCAGCAGCTTCAAGGCCAGATCCTACAATGAGCAGTTCTTC. This encodes CASSFKARSYNEQFF. The full variable domain, with the rest looked up from reference TRBV5-1 and TRBJ2-1, is KAGVTQTPRYLIKTRGQQVTLSCSPISGHRSVSWYQQTPGQGLQFLFEYFSETQRNKGNFPGRFSGRQFSNSRSEMNVSTLELGDSALYLCASSFKARSYNEQFFGPGTRLTVL.

The chain uses TRBV5-1 and TRBJ1-5, with TRBD1 matching 7 bases. Germline V CDR1 and CDR2: SGHRS, YFSETQ. The CDR3 extends over 16 amino acids. The V and J ends lost 8 bases and 0 bases, in that order; junction bases with no gene match: 11. DNA for the CDR3: TGCGCCAGGGAGGCGGACAGGCCGTATAGCAATCAGCCCCAGCATTTT. Its protein is CAREADRPYSNQPQHF.

The J gene is TRBJ1-4, the V gene TRBV7-9; the match to TRBD1 covers 9 bases. The CDR3 is 19 amino acids. V dropped 3 bases and J dropped 3; count of bases not matched to a gene: 14. Germline assignment: CDR1 SEHNR and CDR2 FQNEAQ (reference sequence). The CDR3 DNA reads as TGTGCCAGCAGCTTTCTCAGGGAACAGGGGGCGCCGGCTAATGAAAAACTGTTTTTT. As protein: CASSFLREQGAPANEKLFF.

The rearrangement joins TRBV11-3 to TRBJ2-2; unclear D gene. Trimming left V 1 base short and J 2 bases short, with 11 bases between. This CDR3 is 16 amino acids long. Looked up from germline, CDR1 is SGHNT and CDR2 is YENEEA. The CDR3 sequence is CASSLGLGVNTGELFF. The CDR3 DNA is TGTGCCAGCAGCTTAGGTCTGGGTGTTAACACCGGGGAGCTGTTTTTT.

The CDR3 DNA sequence: TGTGCCAGCAGCCGCAACTACGAGCAGTACTTC. It codes for CASSRNYEQYF. The chain combines TRBV28 with TRBJ2-7; D remains unclear. The CDR3 length is 11 residues. Trimming stripped 6 bases from V and 3 bases from J, with 6 bases between. CDR1 and CDR2 (germline): MDHEN, SYDVKM.